This T cell receptor beta chain emerged from a study of CD8 T cells in ankylosing spondylitis. Study-level findings and limits: A CD8+ phenotype characterized the disease-linked clones, which were relatively rare in peripheral blood. In reactive arthritis synovial fluid and blood, some motif variants had been reported before. The study identified a TCR beta motif of under ten highly homologous variants that appeared characteristic of ankylosing spondylitis blood.

V trimming: 0 bases; J trimming: 3 bases; junction bases outside the gene matches: 6. CDR3 length: 15 residues. In germline, CDR1 is SGDLS, CDR2 YYNGEE. Turning to this clonotype: Antigen unknown.

TCRdb itself ran the 5' RACE reads through MiXCR, one entry per CDR3 protein. The table lists fewer than 750,000 distinct CDR3 sequences, 15% to 20% of them singletons, with around 19% in the top ten. The source of this sequence is a male donor with ankylosing spondylitis. Input material: blood, either unsorted or a sorted T cell fraction (not recorded which). The V and J genes are TRBV9 and TRBJ2-7, with 7 bases matching TRBD2. CDR3 protein: CASSVAGGLVYEQYF. The CDR3 DNA follows: TGTGCCAGCAGCGTAGCGGGGGGACTTGTCTACGAGCAGTACTTC.